These 4 T cell receptor beta chains came from one sample sequenced in a study of OX40 agonist ivuxolimab in advanced cancers. The protocol was immunoSEQ multiplex PCR, while the TCRdb copy is restricted to in-frame clones and leaves out a portion. The data show 50,000 to 70,000 clones, with 85% to 95% seen just once and less than 0.55% held by the top ten. Specimen: CD4+ or CD8+ T cells sorted from blood, collected in a trial of the OX40 agonist ivuxolimab. Source of these receptors: an adult with an advanced solid tumor such as melanoma, head and neck, liver or kidney cancer.

The chain is built from TRBV4-3 and TRBJ1-2; D is unclear. The germline V and J ends were trimmed by 0 bases and 4 bases, with 6 bases remaining between them. Germline loops: CDR1 LGHNA, CDR2 YSLEER. CDR3 size: 13 residues. In nucleotides, the CDR3 is TGCGCCAGCAGCCAAGAAGGCGGCTATGGCTACACCTTC. This sequence encodes CASSQEGGYGYTF.

This rearrangement joins TRBV7-2 to TRBJ1-2, with 7 bases that match TRBD1. The germline gives CDR1 SGHTA, CDR2 FQGNSA. The CDR3 is 15 residues long. The ends lost 3 bases at V and 4 bases at J; junction bases unmatched: 8. The CDR3 sequence: CASSFGGGAGYGYTF. The CDR3 DNA reads TGTGCCAGCAGCTTTGGAGGGGGCGCCGGCTATGGCTACACCTTC.

The count of this clone is one. V is TRBV7-2 and J is TRBJ2-4; D is perhaps TRBD1 (6 bases). The germline V and J ends were trimmed by 5 bases and 2 bases, with 16 bases remaining between them. This CDR3 comprises 16 residues. The V gene's germline CDR1 is SGHTA and CDR2 FQGNSA. CDR3 nucleotide sequence: TGTGCCAGCAGCACACAGTCAGGGGCCTCCAAAAACATTCAGTACTTC. It translates to CASSTQSGASKNIQYF.

The gene calls are TRBV6-6 and TRBJ2-7; 8 nucleotides match TRBD2. The ends lost 6 bases at V and 5 bases at J; junction bases unmatched: 15. The CDR3 has 16 amino acids. The germline gives CDR1 MNHNY, CDR2 SVGAGI (reference sequence). The CDR3 region is CASRPHLFGGRNEQYF. The DNA of the CDR3 is TGTGCCAGCAGACCGCACCTATTTGGCGGGAGGAACGAGCAGTACTTC.